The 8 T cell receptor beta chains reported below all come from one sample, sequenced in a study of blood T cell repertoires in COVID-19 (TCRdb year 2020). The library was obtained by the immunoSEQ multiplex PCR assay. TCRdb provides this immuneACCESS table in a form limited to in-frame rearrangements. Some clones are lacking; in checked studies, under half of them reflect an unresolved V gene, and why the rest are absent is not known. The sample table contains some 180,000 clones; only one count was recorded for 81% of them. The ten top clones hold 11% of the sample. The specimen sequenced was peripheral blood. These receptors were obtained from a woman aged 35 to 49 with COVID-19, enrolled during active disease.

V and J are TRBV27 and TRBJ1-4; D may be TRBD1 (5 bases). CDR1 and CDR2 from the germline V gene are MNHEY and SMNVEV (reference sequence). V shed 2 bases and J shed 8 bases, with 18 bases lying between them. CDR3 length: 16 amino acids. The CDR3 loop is CASSLQGVGYAEKLFF. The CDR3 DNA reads TGTGCCAGCAGTTTACAAGGGGTAGGGTATGCGGAAAAACTGTTTTTT.

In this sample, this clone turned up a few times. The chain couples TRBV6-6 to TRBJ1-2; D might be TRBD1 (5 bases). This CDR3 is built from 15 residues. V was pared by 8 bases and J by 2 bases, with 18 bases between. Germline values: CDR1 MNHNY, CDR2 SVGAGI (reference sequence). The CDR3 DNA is TGTGCCAGCTCGCGGTTAGCGGGGACCAACTATGGCTACACCTTC. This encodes CASSRLAGTNYGYTF.

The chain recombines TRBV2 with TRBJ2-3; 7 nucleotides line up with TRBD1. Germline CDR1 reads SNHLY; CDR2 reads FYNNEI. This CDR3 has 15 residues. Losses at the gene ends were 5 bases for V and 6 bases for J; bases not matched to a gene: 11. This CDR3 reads CASSKTGPFTDTQYF. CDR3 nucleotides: TGTGCCAGCAGTAAGACAGGGCCGTTCACGGATACGCAGTATTTT.

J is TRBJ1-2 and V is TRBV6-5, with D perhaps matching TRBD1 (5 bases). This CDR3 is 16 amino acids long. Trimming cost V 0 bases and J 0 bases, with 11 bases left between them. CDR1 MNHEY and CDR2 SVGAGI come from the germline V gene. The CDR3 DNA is TGTGCCAGCAGTTACTCGCCGCGGGACTCTAACTATGGCTACACCTTC. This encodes CASSYSPRDSNYGYTF.

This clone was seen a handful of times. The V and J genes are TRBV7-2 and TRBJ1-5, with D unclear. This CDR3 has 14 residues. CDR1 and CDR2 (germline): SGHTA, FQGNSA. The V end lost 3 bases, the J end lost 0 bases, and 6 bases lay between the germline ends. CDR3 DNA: TGTGCCAGCAGCTTGGGCCCTAGCAATCAGCCCCAGCATTTT. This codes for CASSLGPSNQPQHF.

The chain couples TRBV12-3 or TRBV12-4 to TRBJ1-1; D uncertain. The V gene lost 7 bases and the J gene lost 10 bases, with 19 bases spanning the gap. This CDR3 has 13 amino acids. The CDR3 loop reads CASINPIQEGAFF. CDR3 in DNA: TGTGCCAGCATTAATCCAATTCAGGAGGGAGCTTTCTTT.

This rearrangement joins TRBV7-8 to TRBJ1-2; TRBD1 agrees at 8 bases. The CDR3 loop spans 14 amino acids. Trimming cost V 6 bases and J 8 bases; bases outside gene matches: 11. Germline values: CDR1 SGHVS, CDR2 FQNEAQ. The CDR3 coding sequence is TGTGCCAGCAGTTACCAGGGGGCATCGGGAGGCTACACCTTC. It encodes CASSYQGASGGYTF.

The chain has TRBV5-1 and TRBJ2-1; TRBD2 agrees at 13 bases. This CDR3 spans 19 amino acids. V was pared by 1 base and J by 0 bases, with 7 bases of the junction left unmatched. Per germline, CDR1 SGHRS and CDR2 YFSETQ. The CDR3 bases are TGCGCCAGCAGCTTGTTCGGGACTAGCGGGGACAGCTCCTACAATGAGCAGTTCTTC. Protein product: CASSLFGTSGDSSYNEQFF.